The following is a T cell receptor (beta chain) sequence with its context. TCRdb reprocessed the 5' RACE reads and reports one entry per CDR3 protein, with no DNA. Its listing shows around 110,000 distinct CDR3 sequences. This sample is part of a study of T cells expressing NK-cell markers. The CDR3 consists of 13 residues. CDR1 is LNHNV and CDR2 is YYDKDF in the germline V gene (reference sequence). Sequencing was performed on blood T cells: a sorted CD56 or NKG2C T cell subset, CD4+ or CD8+ T cells, or bulk PBMC T cells (not recorded which). The TCR was taken from a woman between 18 and 75 years old in good health. The chain carries TRBV15 and TRBJ2-2; no DNA is available, so the TRBD1 call from TCRdb remains unchecked. The CDR3 here is CATSHGGTGELFF. The variable domain in full, completed from reference TRBV15 and TRBJ2-2, reads DAMVIQNPRYQVTQFGKPVTLSCSQTLNHNVMYWYQQKSSQAPKLLFHYYDKDFNNEADTPDNFQSRRPNTSFCFLDIRSPGLGDTAMYLCATSHGGTGELFFGEGSRLTVL.